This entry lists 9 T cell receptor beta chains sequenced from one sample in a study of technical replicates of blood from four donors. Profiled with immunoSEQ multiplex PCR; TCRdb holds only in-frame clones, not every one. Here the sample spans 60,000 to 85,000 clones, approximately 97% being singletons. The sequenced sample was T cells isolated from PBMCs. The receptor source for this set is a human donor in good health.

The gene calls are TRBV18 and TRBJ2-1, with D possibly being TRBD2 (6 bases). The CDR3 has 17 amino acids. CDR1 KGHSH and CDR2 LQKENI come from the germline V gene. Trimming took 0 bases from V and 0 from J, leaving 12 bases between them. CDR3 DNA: TGTGCCAGCTCACCACCGGTCGGGGGTGGCTCCTACAATGAGCAGTTCTTC. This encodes CASSPPVGGGSYNEQFF.

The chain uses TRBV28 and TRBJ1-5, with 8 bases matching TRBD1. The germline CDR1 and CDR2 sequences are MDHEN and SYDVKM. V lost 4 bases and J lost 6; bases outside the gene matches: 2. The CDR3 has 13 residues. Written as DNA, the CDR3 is TGTGCCAGCAGTTCGACAGGGGCTCAGCCCCAGCATTTT. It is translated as CASSSTGAQPQHF.

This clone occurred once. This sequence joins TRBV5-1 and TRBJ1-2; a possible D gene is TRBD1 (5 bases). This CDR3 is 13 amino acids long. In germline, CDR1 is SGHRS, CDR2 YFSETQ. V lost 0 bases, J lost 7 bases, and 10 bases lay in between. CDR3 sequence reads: CASSLAGYSGYTF. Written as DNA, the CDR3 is TGCGCCAGCAGCTTGGCAGGGTATAGTGGCTACACCTTC. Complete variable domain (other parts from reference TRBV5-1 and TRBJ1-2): KAGVTQTPRYLIKTRGQQVTLSCSPISGHRSVSWYQQTPGQGLQFLFEYFSETQRNKGNFPGRFSGRQFSNSRSEMNVSTLELGDSALYLCASSLAGYSGYTFGSGTRLTVV.

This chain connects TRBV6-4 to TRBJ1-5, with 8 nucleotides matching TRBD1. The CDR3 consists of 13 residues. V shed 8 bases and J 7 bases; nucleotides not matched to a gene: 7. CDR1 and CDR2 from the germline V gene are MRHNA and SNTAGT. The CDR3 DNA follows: TGTGCCAGCGGACAGGGAGGAAAGCAGCCCCAGCATTTT. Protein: CASGQGGKQPQHF.

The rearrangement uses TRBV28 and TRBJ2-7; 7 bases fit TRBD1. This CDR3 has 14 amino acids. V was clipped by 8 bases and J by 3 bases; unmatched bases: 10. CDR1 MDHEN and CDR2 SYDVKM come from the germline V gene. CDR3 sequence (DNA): TGTGCCAGCGCAACCGGGACAGCATACTACGAGCAGTACTTC. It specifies CASATGTAYYEQYF.

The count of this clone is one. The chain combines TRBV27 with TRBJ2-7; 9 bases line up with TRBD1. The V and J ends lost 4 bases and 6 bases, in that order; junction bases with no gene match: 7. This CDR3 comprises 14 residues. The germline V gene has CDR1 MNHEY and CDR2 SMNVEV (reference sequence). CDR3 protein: CASSSPPTGGEQYF. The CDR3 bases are TGTGCCAGCAGTTCCCCCCCGACAGGGGGCGAGCAGTACTTC.

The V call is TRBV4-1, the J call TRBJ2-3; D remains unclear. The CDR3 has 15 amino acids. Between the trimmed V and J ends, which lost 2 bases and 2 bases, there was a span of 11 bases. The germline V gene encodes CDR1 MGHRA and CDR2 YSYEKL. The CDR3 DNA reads TGCGCCAGCAGCCAACAGCGTATCTCCACAGATACGCAGTATTTT. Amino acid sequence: CASSQQRISTDTQYF.

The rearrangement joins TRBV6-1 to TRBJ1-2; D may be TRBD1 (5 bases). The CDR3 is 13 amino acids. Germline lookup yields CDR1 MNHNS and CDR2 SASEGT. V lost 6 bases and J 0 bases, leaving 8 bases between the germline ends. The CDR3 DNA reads TGTGCCAGCAGCCTGACAGCTAACTATGGCTACACCTTC. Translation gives CASSLTANYGYTF.

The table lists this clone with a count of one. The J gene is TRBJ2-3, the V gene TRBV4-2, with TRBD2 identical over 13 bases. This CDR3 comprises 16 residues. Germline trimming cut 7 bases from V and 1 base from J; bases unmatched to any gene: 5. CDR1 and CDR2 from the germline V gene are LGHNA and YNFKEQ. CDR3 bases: TGTGCCAGCACCCTTGGACTAGCGGGGGGCACAGATACGCAGTATTTT. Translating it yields CASTLGLAGGTDTQYF.